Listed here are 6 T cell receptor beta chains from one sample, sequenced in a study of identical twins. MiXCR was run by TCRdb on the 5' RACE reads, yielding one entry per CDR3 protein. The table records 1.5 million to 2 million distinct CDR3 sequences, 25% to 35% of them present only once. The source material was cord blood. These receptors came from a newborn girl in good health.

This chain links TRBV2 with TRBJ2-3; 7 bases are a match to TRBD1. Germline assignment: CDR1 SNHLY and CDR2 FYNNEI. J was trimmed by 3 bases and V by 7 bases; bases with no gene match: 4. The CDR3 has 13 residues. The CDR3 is CASNLQGTDTQYF. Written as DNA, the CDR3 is TGTGCCAGCAACCTACAGGGGACAGATACGCAGTATTTT.

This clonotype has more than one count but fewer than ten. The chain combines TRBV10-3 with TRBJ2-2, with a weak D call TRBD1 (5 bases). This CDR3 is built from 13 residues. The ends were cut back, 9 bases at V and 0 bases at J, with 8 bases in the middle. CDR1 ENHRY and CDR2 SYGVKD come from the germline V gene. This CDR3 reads CAMAGTNTGELFF. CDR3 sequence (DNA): TGTGCCATGGCAGGGACGAACACCGGGGAGCTGTTTTTT.

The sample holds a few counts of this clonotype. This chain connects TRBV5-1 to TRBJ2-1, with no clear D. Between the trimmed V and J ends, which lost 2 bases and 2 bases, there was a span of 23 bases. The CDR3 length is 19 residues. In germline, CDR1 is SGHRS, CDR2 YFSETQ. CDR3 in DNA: TGCGCCAGCAGCTTTAGTCGCACACAGATCCCGAGCGCCTACAATGAGCAGTTCTTC. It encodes CASSFSRTQIPSAYNEQFF.

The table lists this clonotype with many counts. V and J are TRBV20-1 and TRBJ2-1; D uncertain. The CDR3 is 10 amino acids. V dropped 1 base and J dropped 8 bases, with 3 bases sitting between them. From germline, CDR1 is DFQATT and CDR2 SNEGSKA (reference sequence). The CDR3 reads CSARGDEQFF. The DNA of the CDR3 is TGCAGTGCTAGAGGGGATGAGCAGTTCTTC.

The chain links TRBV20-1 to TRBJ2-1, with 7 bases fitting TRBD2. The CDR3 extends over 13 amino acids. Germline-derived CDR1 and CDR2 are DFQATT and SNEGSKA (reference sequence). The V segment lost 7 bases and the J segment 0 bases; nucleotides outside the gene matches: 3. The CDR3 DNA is TGCAGTGGGGAGGGAAGCTCCTACAATGAGCAGTTCTTC. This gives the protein CSGEGSSYNEQFF.

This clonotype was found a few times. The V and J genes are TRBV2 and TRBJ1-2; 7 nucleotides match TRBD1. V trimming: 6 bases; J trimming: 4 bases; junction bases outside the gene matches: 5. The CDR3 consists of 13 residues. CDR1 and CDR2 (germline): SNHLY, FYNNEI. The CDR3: CASRPTGTYGYTF. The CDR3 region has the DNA TGTGCCAGCAGACCGACAGGGACCTATGGCTACACCTTC.